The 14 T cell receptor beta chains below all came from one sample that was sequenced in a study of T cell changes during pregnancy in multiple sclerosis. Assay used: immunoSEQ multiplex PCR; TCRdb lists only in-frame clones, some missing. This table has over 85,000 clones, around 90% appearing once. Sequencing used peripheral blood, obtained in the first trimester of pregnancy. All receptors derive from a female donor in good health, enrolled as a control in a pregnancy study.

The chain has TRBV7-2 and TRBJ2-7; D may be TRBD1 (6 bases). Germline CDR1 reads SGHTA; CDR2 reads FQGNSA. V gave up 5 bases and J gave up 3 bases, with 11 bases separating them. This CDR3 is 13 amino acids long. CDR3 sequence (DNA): TGTGCCAGCAGCCGAGGGGGAAGCTACGAGCAGTACTTC. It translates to CASSRGGSYEQYF.

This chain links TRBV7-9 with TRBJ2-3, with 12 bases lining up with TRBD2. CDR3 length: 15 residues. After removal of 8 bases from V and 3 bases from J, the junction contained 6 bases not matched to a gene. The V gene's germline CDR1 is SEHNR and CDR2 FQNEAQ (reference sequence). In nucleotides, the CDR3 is TGTGCCAGCGGCCTAGCGGGGGGGACGACAGATACGCAGTATTTT. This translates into CASGLAGGTTDTQYF.

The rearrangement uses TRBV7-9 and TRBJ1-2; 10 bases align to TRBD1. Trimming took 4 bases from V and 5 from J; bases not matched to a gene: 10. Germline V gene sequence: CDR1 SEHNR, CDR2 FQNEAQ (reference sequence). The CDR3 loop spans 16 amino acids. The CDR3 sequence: CASSSQGTGVYYGYTF. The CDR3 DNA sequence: TGTGCCAGCAGCTCTCAAGGGACAGGGGTTTATTATGGCTACACCTTC.

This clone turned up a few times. The CDR3 sequence: CASSTGSGANVLTF. DNA of the CDR3: TGTGCCAGCAGTACAGGGTCTGGGGCCAACGTCCTGACTTTC. This rearrangement joins TRBV9 to TRBJ2-6, with D perhaps matching TRBD1 (6 bases). Germline values: CDR1 SGDLS, CDR2 YYNGEE. Trimming cost V 5 bases and J 1 base, with 7 bases left between them. The CDR3 consists of 14 residues.

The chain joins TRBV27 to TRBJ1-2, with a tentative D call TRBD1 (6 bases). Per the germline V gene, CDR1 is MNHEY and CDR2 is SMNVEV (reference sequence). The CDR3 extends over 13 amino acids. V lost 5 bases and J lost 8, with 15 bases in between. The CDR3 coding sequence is TGTGCCAGCAGTATTGGGGGGGCGGGAGGCTACACCTTC. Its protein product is CASSIGGAGGYTF.

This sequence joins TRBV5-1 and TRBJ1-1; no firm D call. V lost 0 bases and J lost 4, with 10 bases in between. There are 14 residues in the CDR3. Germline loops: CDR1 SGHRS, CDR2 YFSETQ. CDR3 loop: CASSLGYIGTEAFF. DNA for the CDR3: TGCGCCAGCAGCTTGGGATATATCGGCACTGAAGCTTTCTTT.

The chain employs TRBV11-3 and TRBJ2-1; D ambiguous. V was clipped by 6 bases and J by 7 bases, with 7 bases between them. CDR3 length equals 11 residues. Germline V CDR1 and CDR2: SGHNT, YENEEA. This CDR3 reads CASSRSNEQFF. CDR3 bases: TGTGCCAGCAGTCGGTCGAATGAGCAGTTCTTC. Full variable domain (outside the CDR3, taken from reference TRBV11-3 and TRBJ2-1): EAGVVQSPRYKIIEKKQPVAFWCNPISGHNTLYWYLQNLGQGPELLIRYENEEAVDDSQLPKDRFSAERLKGVDSTLKIQPAELGDSAVYLCASSRSNEQFFGPGTRLTVL.

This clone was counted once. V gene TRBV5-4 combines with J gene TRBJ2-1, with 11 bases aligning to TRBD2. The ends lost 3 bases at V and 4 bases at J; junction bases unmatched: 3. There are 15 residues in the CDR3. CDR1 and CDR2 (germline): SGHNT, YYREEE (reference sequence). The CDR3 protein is CASSSTSGGYNEQFF. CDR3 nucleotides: TGTGCCAGCAGCTCAACTAGCGGGGGTTACAATGAGCAGTTCTTC.

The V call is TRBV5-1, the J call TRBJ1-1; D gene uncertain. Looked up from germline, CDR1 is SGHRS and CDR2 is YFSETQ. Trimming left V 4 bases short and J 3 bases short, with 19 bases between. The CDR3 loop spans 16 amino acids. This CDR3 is CASSTPRAGGYTEAFF. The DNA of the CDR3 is TGCGCCAGCAGCACCCCGCGGGCCGGCGGGTACACTGAAGCTTTCTTT. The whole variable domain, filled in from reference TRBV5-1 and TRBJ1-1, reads KAGVTQTPRYLIKTRGQQVTLSCSPISGHRSVSWYQQTPGQGLQFLFEYFSETQRNKGNFPGRFSGRQFSNSRSEMNVSTLELGDSALYLCASSTPRAGGYTEAFFGQGTRLTVV.

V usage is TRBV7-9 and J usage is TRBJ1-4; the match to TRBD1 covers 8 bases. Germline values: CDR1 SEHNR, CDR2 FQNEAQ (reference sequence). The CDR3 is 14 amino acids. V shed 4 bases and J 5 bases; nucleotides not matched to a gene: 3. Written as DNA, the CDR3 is TGTGCCAGCAGCTCCTGGACAGGGAATGAAAAACTGTTTTTT. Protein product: CASSSWTGNEKLFF.

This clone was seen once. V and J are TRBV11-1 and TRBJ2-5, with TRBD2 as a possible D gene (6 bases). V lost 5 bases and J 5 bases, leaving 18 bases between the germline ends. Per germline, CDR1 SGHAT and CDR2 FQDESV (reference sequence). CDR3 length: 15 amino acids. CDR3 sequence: CASSLRGTGAETQYF. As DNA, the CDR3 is TGTGCCAGCAGCCTACGGGGGACCGGAGCGGAGACCCAGTACTTC.

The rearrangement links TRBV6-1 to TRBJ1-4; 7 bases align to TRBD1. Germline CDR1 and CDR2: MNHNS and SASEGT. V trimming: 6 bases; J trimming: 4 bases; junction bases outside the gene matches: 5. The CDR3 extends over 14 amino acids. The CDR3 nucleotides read TGTGCCAGCAGCAAAACAGGGGTTAATGAAAAACTGTTTTTT. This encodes CASSKTGVNEKLFF.

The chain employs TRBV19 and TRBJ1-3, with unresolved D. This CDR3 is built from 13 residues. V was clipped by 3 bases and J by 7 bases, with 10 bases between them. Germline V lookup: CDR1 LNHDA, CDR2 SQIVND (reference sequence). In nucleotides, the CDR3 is TGTGCCAGTAGTATGCGGGGTTGGAACACCATATATTTT. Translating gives CASSMRGWNTIYF. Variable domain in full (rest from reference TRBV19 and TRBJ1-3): DGGITQSPKYLFRKEGQNVTLSCEQNLNHDAMYWYRQDPGQGLRLIYYSQIVNDFQKGDIAEGYSVSREKKESFPLTVTSAQKNPTAFYLCASSMRGWNTIYFGEGSWLTVV.

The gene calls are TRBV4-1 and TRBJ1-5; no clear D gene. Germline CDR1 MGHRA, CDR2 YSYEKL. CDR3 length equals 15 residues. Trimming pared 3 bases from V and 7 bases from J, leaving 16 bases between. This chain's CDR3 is CASSQTGSGGQPQHF. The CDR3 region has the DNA TGCGCCAGCAGCCAGACCGGATCAGGAGGACAGCCCCAGCATTTT.